The rows below give T cell receptor beta chains drawn from one sample of a study of shared clonotypes between healthy human individuals. Produced via immunoSEQ multiplex PCR; TCRdb's table is partial and in-frame only. The table shows about 580,000 clones, with nearly 98% occurring only once. The sequencing sample was made of naive CD8+ T cells sorted from blood. The receptors originated from a man aged 25 to 40 in good health. Each CDR3 is given with its conserved first and last residue. Each record gives: D gene, clone size, J gene, V gene, CDR3 protein, CDR3 DNA. D genes are given only for firm matches. Size is stated for part of the rows, as once, few or many counts, or as a class when the clone is expanded.

D gene: TRBD1
clone size: -
J gene: TRBJ2-2
V gene: TRBV15
CDR3 protein: CATSNPGQGIGANTGELFF
CDR3 DNA: TGTGCCACCAGCAACCCGGGACAGGGAATTGGTGCGAACACCGGGGAGCTGTTTTTT

D gene: TRBD1
clone size: -
J gene: TRBJ1-2
V gene: TRBV5-5
CDR3 protein: CASSVRSAGGNYGYTF
CDR3 DNA: TGTGCCAGCAGCGTGAGATCGGCAGGGGGGAACTATGGCTACACCTTC

D gene: TRBD2
clone size: -
J gene: TRBJ2-7
V gene: TRBV5-1
CDR3 protein: CASRGGASYEQYF
CDR3 DNA: TGCGCCAGCAGGGGAGGGGCTTCCTACGAGCAGTACTTC

D gene: TRBD1
clone size: -
J gene: TRBJ2-1
V gene: TRBV6-6
CDR3 protein: CATRTGGMRYNEQFF
CDR3 DNA: TGTGCCACCAGGACAGGGGGGATGCGGTACAATGAGCAGTTCTTC

D gene: -
clone size: -
J gene: TRBJ1-4
V gene: TRBV30
CDR3 protein: CAWMVQKEKLFF
CDR3 DNA: TGTGCCTGGATGGTGCAGAAGGAAAAACTGTTTTTT

D gene: -
clone size: -
J gene: TRBJ2-4
V gene: TRBV27
CDR3 protein: CASSRTPGHLAKNIQYF
CDR3 DNA: TGTGCCAGCAGTCGAACCCCGGGACATTTAGCCAAAAACATTCAGTACTTC

D gene: -
clone size: -
J gene: TRBJ1-4
V gene: TRBV6-5
CDR3 protein: CASSPAGGTNEKLFF
CDR3 DNA: TGTGCCAGCAGCCCCGCGGGGGGAACTAATGAAAAACTGTTTTTT

D gene: -
clone size: -
J gene: TRBJ2-3
V gene: TRBV14
CDR3 protein: CASSQAGLGNLLPDTQYF
CDR3 DNA: TGTGCCAGCAGCCAAGCGGGACTGGGCAACCTCCTTCCAGATACGCAGTATTTT

D gene: TRBD2
clone size: -
J gene: TRBJ2-1
V gene: TRBV5-1
CDR3 protein: CASSLEGLGGSRTYNEQFF
CDR3 DNA: TGCGCCAGCAGCTTGGAGGGACTAGGGGGATCAAGAACCTACAATGAGCAGTTCTTC

D gene: TRBD1
clone size: -
J gene: TRBJ2-1
V gene: TRBV2
CDR3 protein: CASSSGQGADEQFF
CDR3 DNA: TGTGCCAGCAGTTCAGGACAGGGGGCGGATGAGCAGTTCTTC

D gene: TRBD1
clone size: -
J gene: TRBJ2-6
V gene: TRBV30
CDR3 protein: CAWSVRTGGSGANVLTF
CDR3 DNA: TGTGCCTGGAGTGTACGGACAGGGGGCTCTGGGGCCAACGTCCTGACTTTC

D gene: -
clone size: -
J gene: TRBJ2-7
V gene: TRBV11-2
CDR3 protein: CASSPPSSYEQYF
CDR3 DNA: TGTGCCAGCAGCCCCCCAAGCTCCTACGAGCAGTACTTC

D gene: TRBD2
clone size: -
J gene: TRBJ2-1
V gene: TRBV11-2
CDR3 protein: CASSHPVSGLVATYNEQFF
CDR3 DNA: TGTGCCAGCAGCCACCCAGTATCGGGACTAGTAGCGACCTACAATGAGCAGTTCTTC

D gene: -
clone size: -
J gene: TRBJ2-1
V gene: TRBV15
CDR3 protein: CATSAPGSYNEQFF
CDR3 DNA: TGTGCCACCAGCGCCCCAGGCTCCTACAATGAGCAGTTCTTC

D gene: -
clone size: -
J gene: TRBJ1-2
V gene: TRBV4-1
CDR3 protein: CASSQGGSTGYTF
CDR3 DNA: TGCGCCAGCAGCCAAGGAGGATCGACTGGCTACACCTTC

D gene: -
clone size: -
J gene: TRBJ2-7
V gene: TRBV9
CDR3 protein: CASSVESVSYEQYF
CDR3 DNA: TGTGCCAGCAGCGTAGAATCTGTCTCCTACGAGCAGTACTTC

D gene: TRBD2
clone size: -
J gene: TRBJ2-7
V gene: TRBV4-1
CDR3 protein: CASSQDAAGVYEQYF
CDR3 DNA: TGCGCCAGCAGCCAAGATGCGGCGGGAGTGTACGAGCAGTACTTC

D gene: -
clone size: -
J gene: TRBJ2-7
V gene: TRBV2
CDR3 protein: CASSYPPHEEQYF
CDR3 DNA: TGTGCCAGCAGTTATCCCCCACATGAAGAGCAGTACTTC

D gene: -
clone size: -
J gene: TRBJ2-7
V gene: TRBV7-8
CDR3 protein: CASSSEGVWDEQYF
CDR3 DNA: TGTGCCAGCAGCTCGGAGGGGGTCTGGGACGAGCAGTACTTC

D gene: -
clone size: -
J gene: TRBJ1-2
V gene: TRBV7-9
CDR3 protein: CASTPPILDYGYTF
CDR3 DNA: TGTGCCAGCACCCCCCCTATCCTAGATTATGGCTACACCTTC

D gene: -
clone size: -
J gene: TRBJ2-1
V gene: TRBV7-9
CDR3 protein: CASSLGDFGEQFF
CDR3 DNA: TGTGCCAGCAGCTTAGGGGACTTTGGTGAGCAGTTCTTC

D gene: -
clone size: -
J gene: TRBJ2-3
V gene: TRBV9
CDR3 protein: CASSAVGMTDTQYF
CDR3 DNA: TGTGCCAGCAGCGCGGTTGGCATGACAGATACGCAGTATTTT

D gene: TRBD1
clone size: -
J gene: TRBJ2-7
V gene: TRBV7-2
CDR3 protein: CASSLTGGTLYEQYF
CDR3 DNA: TGTGCCAGCAGCTTGACAGGGGGCACCCTCTACGAGCAGTACTTC

D gene: TRBD1
clone size: once
J gene: TRBJ1-1
V gene: TRBV5-5
CDR3 protein: CASVLGSRDRFDMNTEAFF
CDR3 DNA: TGTGCCAGCGTCTTGGGGTCCCGGGACAGGTTTGACATGAACACTGAAGCTTTCTTT

D gene: -
clone size: -
J gene: TRBJ2-2
V gene: TRBV6-5
CDR3 protein: CATMGAYTGELFF
CDR3 DNA: TGTGCCACCATGGGGGCGTACACCGGGGAGCTGTTTTTT

D gene: -
clone size: -
J gene: TRBJ2-7
V gene: TRBV7-8
CDR3 protein: CASSRPTIEQYF
CDR3 DNA: TGTGCCAGCAGCCGACCGACTATTGAGCAGTACTTC

D gene: -
clone size: -
J gene: TRBJ2-7
V gene: TRBV11-2
CDR3 protein: CASSLGLVEQAGYEQYF
CDR3 DNA: TGTGCCAGCAGCTTAGGCCTGGTGGAACAGGCCGGCTACGAGCAGTACTTC

D gene: -
clone size: -
J gene: TRBJ2-7
V gene: TRBV19
CDR3 protein: CASSIDLGGYEQYF
CDR3 DNA: TGTGCCAGTAGTATAGATCTTGGCGGCTACGAGCAGTACTTC

D gene: -
clone size: -
J gene: TRBJ2-5
V gene: TRBV5-6
CDR3 protein: CASRGAREETQYF
CDR3 DNA: TGTGCCAGCAGGGGGGCTCGTGAAGAGACCCAGTACTTC

D gene: TRBD1
clone size: -
J gene: TRBJ1-2
V gene: TRBV6-1
CDR3 protein: CASTYRDRGYGGYTF
CDR3 DNA: TGTGCCAGCACCTACCGGGACAGGGGGTACGGTGGCTACACCTTC

D gene: -
clone size: once
J gene: TRBJ1-5
V gene: TRBV2
CDR3 protein: CASSEGLGIGQPQHF
CDR3 DNA: TGTGCCAGCAGTGAGGGGCTAGGGATAGGGCAGCCCCAGCATTTT

D gene: -
clone size: -
J gene: TRBJ2-7
V gene: TRBV5-5
CDR3 protein: CASSSAYEQYF
CDR3 DNA: TGTGCCAGCAGCTCCGCGTACGAGCAGTACTTC

D gene: -
clone size: -
J gene: TRBJ1-1
V gene: TRBV6-5
CDR3 protein: CASSLSNEAFF
CDR3 DNA: TGTGCCAGCAGTCTTTCAAATGAAGCTTTCTTT

D gene: TRBD1
clone size: -
J gene: TRBJ1-5
V gene: TRBV7-9
CDR3 protein: CASGRDSGNQPQHF
CDR3 DNA: TGTGCCAGCGGCCGGGACAGCGGCAATCAGCCCCAGCATTTT

D gene: TRBD1
clone size: -
J gene: TRBJ1-5
V gene: TRBV4-1
CDR3 protein: CASSPWAQGGQPQHF
CDR3 DNA: TGCGCCAGCAGCCCTTGGGCCCAGGGGGGGCAGCCCCAGCATTTT

D gene: TRBD1
clone size: -
J gene: TRBJ2-7
V gene: TRBV27
CDR3 protein: CASSSITGTGDYEQYF
CDR3 DNA: TGTGCCAGCAGTTCAATAACCGGGACAGGGGACTACGAGCAGTACTTC

D gene: -
clone size: -
J gene: TRBJ1-1
V gene: TRBV29-1
CDR3 protein: CSVETQGFDTEAFF
CDR3 DNA: TGCAGCGTTGAAACCCAGGGATTTGACACTGAAGCTTTCTTT

D gene: TRBD1
clone size: -
J gene: TRBJ2-7
V gene: TRBV4-1
CDR3 protein: CASSQDSTGGEQYF
CDR3 DNA: TGCGCCAGCAGCCAAGATTCAACAGGGGGCGAGCAGTACTTC

D gene: -
clone size: -
J gene: TRBJ1-2
V gene: TRBV7-9
CDR3 protein: CASSPTGRIAYGYTF
CDR3 DNA: TGTGCCAGCAGCCCAACGGGACGGATTGCCTATGGCTACACCTTC

D gene: -
clone size: -
J gene: TRBJ1-4
V gene: TRBV7-2
CDR3 protein: CASSLERATNEKLFF
CDR3 DNA: TGTGCCAGCAGCTTAGAAAGGGCAACTAATGAAAAACTGTTTTTT

D gene: -
clone size: -
J gene: TRBJ2-5
V gene: TRBV11-3
CDR3 protein: CASSSYPGEETQYF
CDR3 DNA: TGTGCCAGCAGCTCCTACCCGGGAGAGGAGACCCAGTACTTC

D gene: -
clone size: -
J gene: TRBJ2-1
V gene: TRBV5-4
CDR3 protein: CASSPGAEQFF
CDR3 DNA: TGTGCCAGCAGCCCGGGGGCCGAGCAGTTCTTC

D gene: TRBD2
clone size: -
J gene: TRBJ2-7
V gene: TRBV27
CDR3 protein: CASKGLGEYEQYF
CDR3 DNA: TGTGCCAGCAAAGGACTAGGGGAGTACGAGCAGTACTTC

D gene: TRBD2
clone size: -
J gene: TRBJ2-7
V gene: TRBV5-5
CDR3 protein: CASTRGGEQYF
CDR3 DNA: TGTGCCAGCACCCGGGGGGGCGAGCAGTACTTC

D gene: TRBD1
clone size: -
J gene: TRBJ2-7
V gene: TRBV7-9
CDR3 protein: CASRSWDSQNYEQYF
CDR3 DNA: TGTGCCAGCAGAAGCTGGGACAGCCAAAACTACGAGCAGTACTTC

D gene: -
clone size: -
J gene: TRBJ2-7
V gene: TRBV30
CDR3 protein: CAWTPGTEYEQYF
CDR3 DNA: TGTGCCTGGACGCCCGGGACTGAGTACGAGCAGTACTTC

D gene: -
clone size: -
J gene: TRBJ2-7
V gene: TRBV5-5
CDR3 protein: CASSLAGSYEQYF
CDR3 DNA: TGTGCCAGCAGCTTGGCAGGGTCCTACGAGCAGTACTTC

D gene: TRBD2
clone size: -
J gene: TRBJ2-1
V gene: TRBV6-1
CDR3 protein: CASSMGGRTNEQFF
CDR3 DNA: TGTGCCAGCAGCATGGGCGGGAGGACCAATGAGCAGTTCTTC

D gene: -
clone size: -
J gene: TRBJ2-7
V gene: TRBV21-1
CDR3 protein: CASSKLKGARREQYF
CDR3 DNA: TGTGCCAGCAGCAAATTAAAGGGGGCAAGACGGGAGCAGTACTTC

D gene: -
clone size: -
J gene: TRBJ2-3
V gene: TRBV9
CDR3 protein: CASSVGNPTDTQYF
CDR3 DNA: TGTGCCAGCAGCGTAGGGAATCCCACAGATACGCAGTATTTT

D gene: TRBD2
clone size: once
J gene: TRBJ2-7
V gene: TRBV4-1
CDR3 protein: CASSQLLAGDEQYF
CDR3 DNA: TGCGCCAGCAGCCAATTGCTAGCGGGAGACGAGCAGTACTTC

D gene: -
clone size: -
J gene: TRBJ2-6
V gene: TRBV7-2
CDR3 protein: CASRKRGGGAGANVLTF
CDR3 DNA: TGTGCCAGCAGAAAACGGGGAGGGGGCGCTGGGGCCAACGTCCTGACTTTC

D gene: -
clone size: -
J gene: TRBJ2-7
V gene: TRBV11-2
CDR3 protein: CASNPPPLNWRGYEQYF
CDR3 DNA: TGTGCCAGCAACCCCCCCCCTCTGAACTGGCGGGGCTACGAGCAGTACTTC

D gene: TRBD2
clone size: -
J gene: TRBJ2-1
V gene: TRBV29-1
CDR3 protein: CSVEDLSGLGYEQFF
CDR3 DNA: TGCAGCGTTGAAGATCTTTCGGGACTAGGCTATGAGCAGTTCTTC

D gene: TRBD1
clone size: -
J gene: TRBJ2-1
V gene: TRBV10-1
CDR3 protein: CASSESRQGLFGEQFF
CDR3 DNA: TGCGCCAGCAGTGAGTCGAGACAGGGTTTGTTCGGTGAGCAGTTCTTC

D gene: TRBD2
clone size: -
J gene: TRBJ2-7
V gene: TRBV5-5
CDR3 protein: CASSLALAGGFSYEQYF
CDR3 DNA: TGTGCCAGCAGCTTGGCACTAGCGGGAGGGTTCTCCTACGAGCAGTACTTC

D gene: -
clone size: once
J gene: TRBJ1-1
V gene: TRBV27
CDR3 protein: CASSAHLRGGTEAFF
CDR3 DNA: TGTGCCAGCAGTGCCCATCTAAGGGGAGGCACTGAAGCTTTCTTT